The 5 T cell receptor beta chains presented below share a single source sample, sequenced in a study of post-analysis software for immune sequencing data. Their antigens remain unidentified. Every TCR beta cDNA library bore unique molecular identifiers. TCRdb independently ran MiXCR on the PCR reads; one entry per CDR3 protein. The sample has about 540,000 distinct CDR3 sequences; 34% are singletons. Study results and limitations: Four to six TRBV segments were significantly more frequent in patients than in controls. TRBV5-6, TRBV5-1 and TRBV20-1 were among these segments.

What was sequenced was blood. The receptors were gathered from a girl aged 2 to 17 with multiple sclerosis.

The chain has TRBV20-1 and TRBJ1-6, with 7 bases matching TRBD1. Germline loops: CDR1 DFQATT, CDR2 SNEGSKA (reference sequence). There are 14 residues in the CDR3. V lost 2 bases to trimming and J lost 9 bases; unmatched junction nucleotides: 7. CDR3 amino acids: CSARIGGTVSPLHF. The CDR3 nucleotides are TGCAGTGCTAGAATCGGGGGGACAGTTTCACCCCTCCACTTT.

This rearrangement joins TRBV7-2 to TRBJ2-1; 7 positions agree with TRBD1. With V trimmed by 6 bases and J by 8 bases, 4 bases remained unmatched. Germline V lookup: CDR1 SGHTA, CDR2 FQGNSA. CDR3 length equals 12 residues. The CDR3 loop is CASSFTGDEQFF. The CDR3, as DNA: TGTGCCAGCAGTTTTACAGGGGATGAGCAGTTCTTC.

The sample holds a few counts of this clonotype. The DNA of the CDR3 is TGCTTAGCGGGGCGCACAGATACGCAGTATTTT. As protein: CLAGRTDTQYF. This chain links TRBV20-1 with TRBJ2-3; 8 positions match TRBD2. Germline lookup yields CDR1 DFQATT and CDR2 SNEGSKA (reference sequence). The length of the CDR3 is 11 residues.

This clonotype appeared a few times. The V and J genes are TRBV5-4 and TRBJ1-1; D unclear. The V gene's germline CDR1 is SGHNT and CDR2 YYREEE (reference sequence). V lost 3 bases and J lost 0, with 12 bases in between. This CDR3 comprises 15 residues. CDR3 amino acids: CASSSELRMNTEAFF. Here the CDR3 DNA reads TGTGCCAGCAGCTCCGAGCTCAGGATGAACACTGAAGCTTTCTTT. The variable domain in full, with the rest retrieved from reference TRBV5-4 and TRBJ1-1, is ETGVTQSPTHLIKTRGQQVTLRCSSQSGHNTVSWYQQALGQGPQFIFQYYREEENGRGNFPPRFSGLQFPNYSSELNVNALELDDSALYLCASSSELRMNTEAFFGQGTRLTVV.

This chain connects TRBV4-1 to TRBJ2-3; 11 positions agree with TRBD2. Germline V lookup: CDR1 MGHRA, CDR2 YSYEKL. The CDR3 is 18 amino acids. The ends lost 1 base at V and 5 bases at J; junction bases unmatched: 11. CDR3 amino acids: CASSQALAGGLQGDTQYF. In DNA, the CDR3 is TGCGCCAGCAGCCAAGCGTTAGCGGGGGGGTTACAAGGAGATACGCAGTATTTT.